The clone carrying this T cell receptor (beta chain) has a handful of counts. The entry originates in a study of blood T cell repertoires in COVID-19. Study-wide background: From T cells, B-cell-depleted T cells, or PBMCs came the material, which was cDNA or gDNA.

Germline V gene sequence: CDR1 MGHRA, CDR2 YSYEKL. This CDR3 has 15 amino acids. The J segment lost 6 bases and the V segment lost 4 bases, leaving 7 bases of the junction unmatched. Authors' methods: Estimation of nucleated cell counts relied on the amplification of reference gene primers. This table comes from immunoSEQ multiplex PCR, and its TCRdb copy is limited to in-frame clones, with some not included. V and J calls and clone size are copied from that table; D and trimming were computed from the DNA. The table records about 270,000 clones, 81% of them present only once. The V gene is TRBV4-1, the J gene TRBJ1-4; 8 bases agree with TRBD1. Input material: peripheral blood. This sequence originates from a woman aged 55 to 70 with active or convalescent COVID-19. The CDR3 here is CASSRRTGRDEKLFF. The CDR3 nucleotides are TGCGCCAGCAGCCGGAGGACAGGGAGGGATGAAAAACTGTTTTTT.